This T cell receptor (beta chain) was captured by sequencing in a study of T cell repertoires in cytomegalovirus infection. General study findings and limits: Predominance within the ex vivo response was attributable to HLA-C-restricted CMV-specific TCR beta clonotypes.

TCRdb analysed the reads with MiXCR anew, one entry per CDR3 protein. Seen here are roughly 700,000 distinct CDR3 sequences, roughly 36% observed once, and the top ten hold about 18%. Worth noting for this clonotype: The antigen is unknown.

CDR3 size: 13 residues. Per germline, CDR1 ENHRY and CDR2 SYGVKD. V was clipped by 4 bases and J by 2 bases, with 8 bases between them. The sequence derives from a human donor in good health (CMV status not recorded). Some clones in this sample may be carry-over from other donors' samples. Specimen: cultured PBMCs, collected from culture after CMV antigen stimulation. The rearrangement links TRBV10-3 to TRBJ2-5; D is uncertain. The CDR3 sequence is CAISGPDQETQYF. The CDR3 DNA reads TGTGCCATCAGTGGGCCAGATCAAGAGACCCAGTACTTC.